This T cell receptor (beta chain) was sequenced for a study of beta chain features in type 1 diabetes. Whole-study results and caveats: There were fewer insertions and more deletions at the VDJ junctions of type 1 diabetes patients. Patients with Type 1 diabetes showed moderately but significantly shorter TCRB CDR3s in all four CD4+ subsets.

Via the markers CD45RO/CCR7/CD25/CD127/CD95/CD27, stem cell-like memory, regulatory, central memory and naive CD4+ cells were sorted. Post-sort purity exceeded 98% for all sorted populations. The authors reverse transcribed all of the isolated RNA, so sequencing captured expressed TCRB transcripts. Sequencing used immunoSEQ multiplex PCR; TCRdb keeps in-frame clones, though not all of them. The repertoire includes some 290,000 clones, roughly 25% of them detected once, and roughly 0.013% sits in the top ten. This CDR3 is 15 amino acids long. Unmatched junction bases numbered 2, after V lost 0 bases and J lost 1 base. Germline V gene data show CDR1 as SGDLS and CDR2 as YYNGEE. In regard to this clone: The antigen is unknown.

This chain uses TRBV9 with TRBJ1-1, with 8 bases matching TRBD1. The receptor was isolated from a woman aged 30 to 39 with type 1 diabetes. Input material: naive CD4+ T cells from blood. CDR3 sequence (DNA): TGTGCCAGCAGCGTAGGGGACAGGAGGAACACTGAAGCTTTCTTT. Its translation: CASSVGDRRNTEAFF.